These T cell receptor beta chains were read from a single sample in a study of human T cells and chemical hapten exposure. MiXCR was run by TCRdb on the RACE reads, yielding one entry per CDR3 protein. Altogether some 77,000 distinct CDR3 sequences are present, about 9.4% being singletons, with the ten largest covering 1.3% to 1.5%. Specimen: whole blood, collected in connection with sensitization to the hapten diphenylcyclopropenone (DPC). The receptors here all came from a woman between 50 and 59 years old with alopecia areata. Some clones in this sample may be carry-over from other donors' samples. The CDR3 runs from the conserved cysteine through the conserved F or W. D genes are given only for firm matches. Clone size is not always given. Where it is, it says once, few, many or a class for expanded clones.

many	TRBV7-8	-	TRBJ2-1	CASSLTSTGLLLDEQFF	TGTGCCAGCAGCTTGACCTCGACGGGCCTGCTATTGGATGAGCAGTTCTTC
many	TRBV3-1	-	TRBJ2-7	CASSPKWDKTYEQYF	TGTGCCAGCAGCCCCAAGTGGGACAAAACCTACGAGCAGTACTTC
-	TRBV11-3	TRBD2	TRBJ2-5	CASSLASGNSGGETQYF	TGTGCCAGCAGCTTAGCTAGCGGGAATTCGGGAGGAGAGACCCAGTACTTC
few	TRBV2	-	TRBJ2-3	CASRSQDVRTDTQYF	TGTGCCAGCAGATCCCAGGATGTCCGCACAGATACGCAGTATTTT
many	TRBV6-6	-	TRBJ2-4	CASSGGRSVDIQYF	TGTGCCAGCAGTGGTGGAAGGAGTGTGGACATTCAGTACTTC
-	TRBV21-1	-	TRBJ2-1	CASSTLSGSQGNEQFF	TGTGCCAGCAGCACGCTTAGCGGGAGCCAGGGGAATGAGCAGTTCTTC
many	TRBV19	TRBD1	TRBJ1-2	CASSFRDRVGGYTF	TGTGCCAGTAGTTTCCGGGACAGGGTTGGCGGCTACACCTTC
-	TRBV7-9	TRBD2	TRBJ2-3	CASGGTSAPTDTQYF	TGTGCCAGTGGCGGGACTAGCGCGCCCACAGATACGCAGTATTTT
-	TRBV5-1	-	TRBJ2-6	CASSTGQPHSGANVLTF	TGCGCCAGCAGCACTGGACAGCCTCACTCTGGGGCCAACGTCCTGACTTTC
few	TRBV4-2	-	TRBJ2-7	CASSHRGSYEQYF	TGTGCCAGCAGCCACAGAGGCTCCTACGAGCAGTACTTC
few	TRBV6-2/TRBV6-3	-	TRBJ2-2	CASSEMLSTGELFF	TGTGCCAGCAGCGAGATGTTGAGCACCGGGGAGCTGTTTTTT
few	TRBV4-1	TRBD2	TRBJ2-7	CASSHRLAGDYEQYF	TGCGCCAGCAGCCACAGACTAGCGGGAGACTACGAGCAGTACTTC
few	TRBV5-4	-	TRBJ2-5	CASSLAPAVQETQYF	TGTGCCAGCAGCTTGGCTCCAGCGGTCCAAGAGACCCAGTACTTC
-	TRBV30	-	TRBJ2-3	CAWSAGVTDTQYF	TGTGCCTGGAGTGCGGGAGTCACAGATACGCAGTATTTT
many	TRBV24-1	-	TRBJ1-1	CATSGIRQAFF	TGTGCCACCAGTGGGATACGACAAGCTTTCTTT